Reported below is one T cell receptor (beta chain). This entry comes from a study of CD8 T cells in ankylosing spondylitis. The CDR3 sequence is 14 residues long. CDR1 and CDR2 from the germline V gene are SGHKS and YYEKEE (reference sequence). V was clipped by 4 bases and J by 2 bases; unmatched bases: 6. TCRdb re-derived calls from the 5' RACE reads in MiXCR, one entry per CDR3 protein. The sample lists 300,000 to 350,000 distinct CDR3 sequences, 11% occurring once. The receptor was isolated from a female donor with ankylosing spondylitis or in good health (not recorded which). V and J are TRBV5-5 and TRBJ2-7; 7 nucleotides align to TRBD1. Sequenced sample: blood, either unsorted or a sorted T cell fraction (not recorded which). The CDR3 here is CASSLEGATYEQYF. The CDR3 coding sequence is TGTGCCAGCAGCCTCGAGGGGGCAACCTACGAGCAGTACTTC.